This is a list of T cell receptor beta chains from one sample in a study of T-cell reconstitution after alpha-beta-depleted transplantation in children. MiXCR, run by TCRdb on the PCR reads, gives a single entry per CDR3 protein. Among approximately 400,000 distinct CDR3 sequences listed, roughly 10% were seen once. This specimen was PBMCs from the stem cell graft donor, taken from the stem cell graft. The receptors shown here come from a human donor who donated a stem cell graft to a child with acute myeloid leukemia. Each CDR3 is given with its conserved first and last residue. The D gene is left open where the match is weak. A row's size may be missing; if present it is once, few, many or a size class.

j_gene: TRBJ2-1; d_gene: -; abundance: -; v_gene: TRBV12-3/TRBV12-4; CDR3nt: TGTGCCAGCAGTTTAGGGGGGAAGTCCTACAATGAGCAGTTCTTC; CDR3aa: CASSLGGKSYNEQFF
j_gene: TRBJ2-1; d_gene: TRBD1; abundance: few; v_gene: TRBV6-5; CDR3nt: TGTGCCAGCAGTCAACAGGGGTCTGAGCAGTTCTTC; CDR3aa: CASSQQGSEQFF
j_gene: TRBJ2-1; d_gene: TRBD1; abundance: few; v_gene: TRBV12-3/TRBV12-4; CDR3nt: TGTGCCAGCAGTCTGGACAGGCACGATGAGCAGTTCTTC; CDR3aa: CASSLDRHDEQFF
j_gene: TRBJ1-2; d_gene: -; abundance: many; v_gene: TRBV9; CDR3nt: TGTGCCAGCAGCGTAGCAGTCGGTCTTGATGGCTACACCTTC; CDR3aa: CASSVAVGLDGYTF
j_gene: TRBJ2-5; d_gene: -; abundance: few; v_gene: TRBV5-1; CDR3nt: TGCGCCAGCAGTAAAAGCGGAAACCAAGAGACCCAGTACTTC; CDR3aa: CASSKSGNQETQYF
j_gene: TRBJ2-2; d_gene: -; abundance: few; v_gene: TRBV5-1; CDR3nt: TGCGCCAGCTCTTGGGGCTACCCGAACACCGGGGAGCTGTTTTTT; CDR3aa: CASSWGYPNTGELFF
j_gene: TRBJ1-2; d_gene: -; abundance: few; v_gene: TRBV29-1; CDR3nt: TGCAGCTCTGAGGGACCCTCGGATGGCTACACCTTC; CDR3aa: CSSEGPSDGYTF
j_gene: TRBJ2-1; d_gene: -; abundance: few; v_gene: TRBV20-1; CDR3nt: TGCAGTGCTAGTCGACAGATGTCCTACAATGAGCAGTTCTTC; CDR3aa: CSASRQMSYNEQFF
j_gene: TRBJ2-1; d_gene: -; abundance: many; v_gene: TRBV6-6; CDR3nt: TGTGCCAGCACCAAAGGTCTTGAGCAGTTCTTC; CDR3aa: CASTKGLEQFF
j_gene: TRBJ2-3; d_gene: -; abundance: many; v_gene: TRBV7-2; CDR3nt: TGTGCCAGCAGCCCCCAGCCCGCAGATACGCAGTATTTT; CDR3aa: CASSPQPADTQYF
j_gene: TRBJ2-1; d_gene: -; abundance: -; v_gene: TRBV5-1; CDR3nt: TGCGCCAGCAGCTTGTGGGGTACTGAGCAGTTCTTC; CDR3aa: CASSLWGTEQFF
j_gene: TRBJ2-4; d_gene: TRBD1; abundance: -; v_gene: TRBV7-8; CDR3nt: TGTGCCAGCAGCTTATGGCACCCTCAGGGGGACATTCAGTACTTC; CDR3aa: CASSLWHPQGDIQYF
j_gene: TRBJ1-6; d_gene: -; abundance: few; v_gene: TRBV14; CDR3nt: TGTGCCAGCAGCCAAGCACAGCCCTCCTATAATTCACCCCTCCACTTT; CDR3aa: CASSQAQPSYNSPLHF
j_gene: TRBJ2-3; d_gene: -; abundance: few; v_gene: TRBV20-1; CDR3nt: TGCAGTGCTAGACACACAGATACGCAGTATTTT; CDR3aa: CSARHTDTQYF
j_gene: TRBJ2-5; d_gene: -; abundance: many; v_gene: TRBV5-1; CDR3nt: TGCGCCAGCAGCTTGGGGGAGAGGTGGGATGGAGGAGAGACCCAGTACTTC; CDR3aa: CASSLGERWDGGETQYF
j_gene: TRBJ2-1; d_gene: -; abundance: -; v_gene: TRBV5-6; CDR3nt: TGTGCCAGCAGCTTCGGACCTGATTCCTACAATGAGCAGTTCTTC; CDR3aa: CASSFGPDSYNEQFF
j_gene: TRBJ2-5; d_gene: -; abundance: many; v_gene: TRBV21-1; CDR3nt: TGTGCCAGCAGCAAAGAGAGGACGGCTGATCAAGAGACCCAGTACTTC; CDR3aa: CASSKERTADQETQYF
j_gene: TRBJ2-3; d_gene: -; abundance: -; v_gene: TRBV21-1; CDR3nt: TGTGCCAGCAGCGCGGGCGAGATTCGCACAGATACGCAGTATTTT; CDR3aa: CASSAGEIRTDTQYF
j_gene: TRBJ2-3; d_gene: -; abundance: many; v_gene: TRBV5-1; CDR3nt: TGCGCCAGCAGCACCGGGACCCAGGTGTCGGCAGATACGCAGTATTTT; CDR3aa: CASSTGTQVSADTQYF
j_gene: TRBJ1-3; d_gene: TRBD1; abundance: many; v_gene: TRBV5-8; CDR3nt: TGTGCCAGCAGCTTGCGCGGGGACAGGGCTTCTGGAAACACCATATATTTT; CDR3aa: CASSLRGDRASGNTIYF
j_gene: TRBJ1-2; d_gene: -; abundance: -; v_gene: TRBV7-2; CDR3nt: TGTGCCAGCAGCTTAAGCTATGGCTACACCTTC; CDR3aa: CASSLSYGYTF
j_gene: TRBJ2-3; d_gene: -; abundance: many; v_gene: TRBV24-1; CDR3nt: TGTGCCACCAGTCCGCGGGCAGGGACAGATACGCAGTATTTT; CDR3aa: CATSPRAGTDTQYF
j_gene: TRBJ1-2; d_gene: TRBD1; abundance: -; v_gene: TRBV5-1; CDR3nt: TGCGCCAGCAGCTCCCGACAGGGGACTTCCCTTAACTATGGCTACACCTTC; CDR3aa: CASSSRQGTSLNYGYTF
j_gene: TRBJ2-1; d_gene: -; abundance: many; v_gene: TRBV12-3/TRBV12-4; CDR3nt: TGTGCCAGCAGCCCGGGGGGCCTGTCCTACAATGAGCAGTTCTTC; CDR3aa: CASSPGGLSYNEQFF
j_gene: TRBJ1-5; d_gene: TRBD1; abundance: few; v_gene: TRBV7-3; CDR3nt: TGTGCCAGCAGCCAATGGACAGGGCCATCGTATCTGCCCCAGCATTTT; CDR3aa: CASSQWTGPSYLPQHF
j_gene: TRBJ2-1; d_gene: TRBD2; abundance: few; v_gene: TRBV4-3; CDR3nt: TGCGCCAGCAGCCAAGAATCCAGCGGGAGCCACTGGTCCTACAATGAGCAGTTCTTC; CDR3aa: CASSQESSGSHWSYNEQFF
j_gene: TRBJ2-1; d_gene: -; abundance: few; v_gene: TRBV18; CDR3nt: TGTGCCAGCTCACCACAACAGGGTAGTTCCTACAATGAGCAGTTCTTC; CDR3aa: CASSPQQGSSYNEQFF
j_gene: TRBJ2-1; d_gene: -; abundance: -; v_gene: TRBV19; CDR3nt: TGTGCCAGTAGTATAGATCTCCCGAGGGGTCCCCTTCCCCATGAGCAGTTCTTC; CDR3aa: CASSIDLPRGPLPHEQFF
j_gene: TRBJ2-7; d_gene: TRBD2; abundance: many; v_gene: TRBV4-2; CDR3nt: TGTGCCAGCAGCCAGATCGGGACTAGCTACGAGCAGTACTTC; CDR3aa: CASSQIGTSYEQYF
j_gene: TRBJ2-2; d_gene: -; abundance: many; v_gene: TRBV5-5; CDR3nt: TGTGCCAGCTCGAGGCTACCAACGAACACCGGGGAGCTGTTTTTT; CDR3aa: CASSRLPTNTGELFF
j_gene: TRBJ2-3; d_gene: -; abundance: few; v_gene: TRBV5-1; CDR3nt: TGCGCCAGCAGCTTTGGCAGAGAAGCTAGCACAGATACGCAGTATTTT; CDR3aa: CASSFGREASTDTQYF
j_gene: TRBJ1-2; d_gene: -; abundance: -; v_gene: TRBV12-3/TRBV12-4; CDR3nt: TGTGCCAGCTCCGTAGGGCAGGGGAGTAACTATGGCTACACCTTC; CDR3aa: CASSVGQGSNYGYTF
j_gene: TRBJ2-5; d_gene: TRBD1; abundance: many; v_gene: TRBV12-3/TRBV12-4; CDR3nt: TGTGCCAGCAGACCAGGGGGAGAGACCCAGTACTTC; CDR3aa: CASRPGGETQYF
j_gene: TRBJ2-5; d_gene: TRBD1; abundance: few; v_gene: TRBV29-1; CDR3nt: TGCAGCGTAGGGACCTTAACAGGGGGGCAAGAGACCCAGTACTTC; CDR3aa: CSVGTLTGGQETQYF
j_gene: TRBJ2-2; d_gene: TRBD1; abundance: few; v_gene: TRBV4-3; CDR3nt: TGCGCCAGCAGCCAAGGCTCCGGGACAGGGAACACCGGGGAGCTGTTTTTT; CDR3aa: CASSQGSGTGNTGELFF
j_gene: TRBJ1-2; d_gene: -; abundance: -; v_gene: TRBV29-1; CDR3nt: TGCAGCGTTGAAAGTGGGGGAAACTCCTATGGCTACACCTTC; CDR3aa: CSVESGGNSYGYTF
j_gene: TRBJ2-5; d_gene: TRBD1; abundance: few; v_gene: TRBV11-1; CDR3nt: TGTGCCAGCAGCCGGGACAGCAGGTACCAAGAGACCCAGTACTTC; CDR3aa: CASSRDSRYQETQYF
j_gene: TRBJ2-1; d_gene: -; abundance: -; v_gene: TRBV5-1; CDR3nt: TGCGCCAGCAGCTTTCCCGGACTCCACTCCTACAATGAGCAGTTCTTC; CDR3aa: CASSFPGLHSYNEQFF
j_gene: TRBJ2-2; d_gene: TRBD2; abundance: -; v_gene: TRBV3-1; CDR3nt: TGTGCCAGCTGCCCTCTAGCGGGAGGCACCGGGGAGCTGTTTTTT; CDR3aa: CASCPLAGGTGELFF
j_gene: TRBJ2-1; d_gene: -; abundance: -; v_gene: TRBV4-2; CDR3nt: TGTGCCAGCAGCCAAGAAGTTAGCGGCTACTACAATGAGCAGTTCTTC; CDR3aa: CASSQEVSGYYNEQFF
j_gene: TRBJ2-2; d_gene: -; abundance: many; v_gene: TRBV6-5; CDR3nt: TGTGCCAGCAGTCGGACGGCCGGGGAGCTGTTTTTT; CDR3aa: CASSRTAGELFF
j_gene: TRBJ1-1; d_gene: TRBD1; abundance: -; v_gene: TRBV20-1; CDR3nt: TGCAGTGCTACTCCGGGACAGGGGACGCCTGGGAACACTGAAGCTTTCTTT; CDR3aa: CSATPGQGTPGNTEAFF
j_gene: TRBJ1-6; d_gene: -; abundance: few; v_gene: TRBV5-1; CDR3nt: TGCGCCAGCAGGTTGGATTGGGCCGCCCCGGCCCTCCACTTT; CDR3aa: CASRLDWAAPALHF
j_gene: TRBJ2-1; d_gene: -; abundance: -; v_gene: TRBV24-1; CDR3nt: TGTGCCACCAGTGATTTGTTTGGTGAGCAGTTCTTC; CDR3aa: CATSDLFGEQFF
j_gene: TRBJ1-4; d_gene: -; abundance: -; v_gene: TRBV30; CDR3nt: TGTGCCTGGAGCCGGACGGGGATGACTAATGAAAAACTGTTTTTT; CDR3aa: CAWSRTGMTNEKLFF
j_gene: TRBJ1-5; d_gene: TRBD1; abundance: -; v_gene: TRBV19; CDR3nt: TGTGCCAGTAGTAGGGACAGCCTCAGCCATAGCAATCAGCCCCAGCATTTC; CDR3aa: CASSRDSLSHSNQPQHF
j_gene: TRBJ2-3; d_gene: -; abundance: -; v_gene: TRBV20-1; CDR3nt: TGCAGTGCCCACCATGCTAGCACAGATACGCAGTATTTT; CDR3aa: CSAHHASTDTQYF
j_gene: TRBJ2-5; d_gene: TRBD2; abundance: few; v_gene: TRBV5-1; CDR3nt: TGCGCCAGCAGCCGTGGATGGGAGGGTGAGACCCAGTACTTC; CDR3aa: CASSRGWEGETQYF
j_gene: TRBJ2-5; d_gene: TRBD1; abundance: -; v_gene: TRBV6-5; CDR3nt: TGTGCCAGCAGTAACAACAGGGGCCCTGTGATGGAGACCCAGTACTTC; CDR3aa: CASSNNRGPVMETQYF
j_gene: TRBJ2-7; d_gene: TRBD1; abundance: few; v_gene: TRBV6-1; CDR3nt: TGTGCCAGCAGTGTTCCGGGACAGGGTTCAAGCGAGCAGTACTTC; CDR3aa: CASSVPGQGSSEQYF
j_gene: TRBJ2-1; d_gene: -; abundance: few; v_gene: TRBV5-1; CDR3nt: TGCGCCAGCAGCCGGGGACCTCTTTACAATGAGCAGTTCTTC; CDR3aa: CASSRGPLYNEQFF
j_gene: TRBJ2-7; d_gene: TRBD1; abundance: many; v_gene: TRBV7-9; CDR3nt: TGTGCCAGCAATGTACAGGGGTACGAGCAGTACTTC; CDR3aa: CASNVQGYEQYF